The 26 T cell receptor beta chains listed next were all sequenced from one sample in a study of naive and memory T cell subsets (dated by TCRdb to between 2016 and 2019). Preparation of the library involved UMI-ligation and nested PCR. The data were produced on an Illumina MiSeq. The ligated cDNA was amplified in four rounds of PCR with nested alpha and beta constant region primers together with the SP2 primer. TCRdb itself trimmed the public reads at Q25 with fastp, ran MiXCR and retained productive beta chains. One record per CDR3 amino acid sequence lists the most common genes and DNA. For this sample there are approximately 22,000 distinct CDR3 sequences; approximately 6.5% appear just once. Jointly, the top ten make up around 6.4% of the sample. The sample's treatment or condition label, in plain terms: skin biopsy from PPD injection site in Mantoux-positive individual. A robust, sensitive protocol for the amplification, sequencing and analysis of TCRs was described in the study, in which 3' ligation of a UMI-containing oligonucleotide to TCR cDNA was used.

The sample in question was skin, obtained from a tuberculin skin test site. These receptors all stem from an adult in good health.

The chain couples TRBV23-1 to TRBJ1-5, with 12 bases fitting TRBD1. TRBV23-1 is recorded as an ORF, its role being uncertain. This CDR3 region has 22 residues. V was pared by 2 bases and J by 3 bases, with 20 bases of the junction left unmatched. The DNA of the CDR3 is TGCGCCAGCAGTCAACAAATCGGGCCGGGGGACAGGGGGCTAATCGTCAATCAGCCCCAGCATTTT. Protein product: CASSQQIGPGDRGLIVNQPQHF.

This rearrangement joins TRBV6-2 or TRBV6-3 to TRBJ1-2, with TRBD1 as a possible D gene (6 bases). The germline V gene encodes CDR1 MNHEY and CDR2 SVGEGT. V lost 9 bases to trimming and J lost 4 bases, with 21 bases between them. The CDR3 is 15 amino acids. As DNA, the CDR3 is TGTGCCAGTCACGAACAGGGAGCCCGAGTCTATGGCTACACCTTC. Its protein product is CASHEQGARVYGYTF.

This clonotype was seen at least ten times. V gene TRBV29-1 combines with J gene TRBJ2-2; no reliable D call. Trimming shortened V by 1 base and J by 2 bases, and 8 bases separated the two germline ends. This CDR3 has 14 residues. Germline assignment: CDR1 SQVTM and CDR2 ANQGSEA. Here the CDR3 DNA reads TGCAGCGTTGAAGCGGGTAGTAACACCGGGGAGCTGTTTTTT. Translation: CSVEAGSNTGELFF.

The table lists this clonotype with many counts. The chain has TRBV4-3 and TRBJ1-2; D gene unclear. The length of the CDR3 is 15 residues. V lost 4 bases and J 2 bases, leaving 14 bases between the germline ends. CDR1 and CDR2 (germline): LGHNA, YSLEER. CDR3 protein: CASSPHRGTNYGYTF. Written as DNA, the CDR3 is TGCGCCAGCAGCCCTCATCGGGGAACCAACTATGGCTACACCTTC.

V and J are TRBV11-2 and TRBJ2-1; 8 nucleotides align to TRBD2. The CDR3 loop spans 15 amino acids. V lost 8 bases, J lost 5 bases, and 11 bases stayed unmatched. Per the germline V gene, CDR1 is SGHAT and CDR2 is FQNNGV. CDR3 region: CASHTRAGVNNEQFF. The CDR3 DNA reads TGTGCCAGCCACACCCGAGCGGGAGTAAACAATGAGCAGTTCTTC.

This clonotype was observed a few times. The chain employs TRBV2 and TRBJ2-4, with D possibly being TRBD2 (6 bases). Per the germline V gene, CDR1 is SNHLY and CDR2 is FYNNEI. The V end was cut by 7 bases, the J end by 8 bases, with 21 bases between. The CDR3 spans 15 residues. The DNA for the CDR3 is TGTGCCAGCACCTACGGAGGGCAGAGAAGGCACATTCAGTACTTC. It codes for CASTYGGQRRHIQYF.

The sample holds many counts of this clonotype. The chain couples TRBV6-2 or TRBV6-3 to TRBJ2-1, with 9 nucleotides matching TRBD2. CDR3 length equals 16 residues. J gave up 3 bases and V 4 bases, and 7 bases lay outside the gene matches. Germline CDR1 and CDR2: MNHEY and SVGEGT. The CDR3 loop reads CASSLLAGPVYNEQFF. In DNA, the CDR3 is TGTGCCAGCAGTTTACTAGCGGGCCCCGTCTACAATGAGCAGTTCTTC.

The rearrangement links TRBV29-1 to TRBJ1-1; no clear D gene. Germline CDR1 is SQVTM and CDR2 is ANQGSEA. V lost 5 bases and J 4 bases, leaving 11 bases between the germline ends. The CDR3 is made up of 12 amino acids. This CDR3 is CSVWSGVTEAFF. CDR3 bases: TGCAGCGTTTGGTCGGGAGTCACTGAAGCTTTCTTT.

In its sample, this clonotype was seen many times. V usage is TRBV5-5 and J usage is TRBJ2-2; the D gene is possibly TRBD2 (5 bases). Trimming took off 2 bases at V and 0 bases at J, with 14 bases between the two ends. The CDR3 contains 17 residues. CDR1 SGHKS and CDR2 YYEKEE come from the germline V gene (reference sequence). The CDR3: CASSFSSRLPNTGELFF. DNA of the CDR3: TGTGCCAGCAGCTTTAGCTCGAGACTACCGAACACCGGGGAGCTGTTTTTT.

There are a few counts of this clonotype. The chain joins TRBV21-1 to TRBJ1-2. TRBV21-1 is a documented pseudogene. This CDR3 region has 15 residues. The CDR3 reads CASSIQNRVTYGYTF. CDR3 sequence (DNA): TGTGCCAGCAGCATACAGAATAGGGTGACCTATGGCTACACCTTC.

In its sample, this clonotype was seen a few times. The chain employs TRBV28 and TRBJ1-3; 7 bases match TRBD1. The germline V gene has CDR1 MDHEN and CDR2 SYDVKM. This CDR3 region has 15 residues. Trimming took 8 bases from V and 6 from J; bases not matched to a gene: 13. CDR3 sequence (DNA): TGTGCCAGCGGAGAGGGGACAGCGACTGAAAACACCATATATTTT. It translates to CASGEGTATENTIYF. The whole variable domain, filled in from reference TRBV28 and TRBJ1-3, reads DVKVTQSSRYLVKRTGEKVFLECVQDMDHENMFWYRQDPGLGLRLIYFSYDVKMKEKGDIPEGYSVSREKKERFSLILESASTNQTSMYLCASGEGTATENTIYFGEGSWLTVV.

This clonotype appeared many times. The chain couples TRBV7-9 to TRBJ2-2; D is undetermined. The CDR3 spans 14 residues. The germline V gene encodes CDR1 SEHNR and CDR2 FQNEAQ (reference sequence). Trimming removed 5 bases from V and 1 base from J, with 8 bases in between. CDR3 DNA: TGTGCCAGCAGCCGGTGGAGGAACACCGGGGAGCTGTTTTTT. This encodes CASSRWRNTGELFF.

This clonotype was seen at least ten times. This chain connects TRBV24-1 to TRBJ2-2; 11 bases agree with TRBD1. Germline V gives CDR1 KGHDR, CDR2 SFDVKD. This CDR3 is 14 amino acids long. J was trimmed by 6 bases and V by 7 bases; bases with no gene match: 3. As DNA, the CDR3 is TGTGCCACCAGAGGACAGGGGGCATCCGGGGAGCTGTTTTTT. This gives the protein CATRGQGASGELFF.

In this sample, this clonotype turned up many times. The J gene is TRBJ2-7, the V gene TRBV20-1, with TRBD2 identical over 7 bases. Trimming cost V 3 bases and J 2 bases; bases outside gene matches: 10. Germline lookup yields CDR1 DFQATT and CDR2 SNEGSKA (reference sequence). The CDR3 contains 15 residues. The CDR3 nucleotides read TGCAGTGCTAGCCCGGGAGCGGGATCCCCCTACGAGCAGTACTTC. Protein product: CSASPGAGSPYEQYF.

The count of this clonotype is one. In DNA, the CDR3 is TGTGCCAGCAAAGTTGGCGGTTCGTCAGGGGATGAGCAGTTCTTC. It is translated as CASKVGGSSGDEQFF. The V call is TRBV2, the J call TRBJ2-1, with D maybe TRBD1 (6 bases). Per germline, CDR1 SNHLY and CDR2 FYNNEI. The V gene lost 7 bases and the J gene lost 8 bases, with 21 bases spanning the gap. The CDR3 runs 15 residues. Looking up the rest from reference TRBV2 and TRBJ2-1 gives the full variable domain: EPEVTQTPSHQVTQMGQEVILRCVPISNHLYFYWYRQILGQKVEFLVSFYNNEISEKSEIFDDQFSVERPDGSNFTLKIRSTKLEDSAMYFCASKVGGSSGDEQFFGPGTRLTVL.

This chain uses TRBV7-8 with TRBJ1-2; D call uncertain. The CDR3 totals 14 residues. V lost 4 bases and J lost 4, with 13 bases in between. The germline V gene encodes CDR1 SGHVS and CDR2 FQNEAQ. The CDR3: CASSSTAGIYGYTF. The CDR3 nucleotides read TGTGCCAGCAGCTCCACAGCAGGCATCTATGGCTACACCTTC.

Only a few counts were recorded for this clonotype. The CDR3 DNA is TGTGCCAGCAGTGCCGGAGGGCCAACCTACGAGCAGTACTTC. Amino acids: CASSAGGPTYEQYF. The V gene is TRBV13, the J gene TRBJ2-7; maybe TRBD2 (6 bases). The CDR3 has 14 residues. V shed 6 bases and J shed 2 bases, with 14 bases lying between them. CDR1 and CDR2 from the germline V gene are PRHDT and FYEKMQ (reference sequence).

This clonotype was found many times. V gene TRBV29-1 combines with J gene TRBJ2-7, with 8 bases lining up with TRBD2. V lost 5 bases, J lost 7 bases, and 7 bases stayed unmatched. The CDR3 sequence is 12 residues long. Germline loops: CDR1 SQVTM, CDR2 ANQGSEA. CDR3 sequence: CSVLHGGGEQYF. The CDR3 DNA reads TGCAGCGTTTTGCACGGGGGGGGTGAGCAGTACTTC.

Within the sample, this clonotype is medium-sized. The CDR3 loop reads CSASGTSGTYEQYF. The CDR3 nucleotides read TGCAGTGCGTCCGGGACTAGCGGTACCTACGAGCAGTACTTC. The chain joins TRBV20-1 to TRBJ2-7; 11 positions match TRBD2. V gave up 6 bases and J gave up 2 bases; unmatched junction bases: 6. This CDR3 has 14 residues. The germline V gene encodes CDR1 DFQATT and CDR2 SNEGSKA (reference sequence).

This clonotype has a count of ten or more. This rearrangement joins TRBV3-1 to TRBJ2-7; 8 bases match TRBD2. The germline gives CDR1 LGHDT, CDR2 YNNKEL (reference sequence). The junction had 8 bases not matched to a gene; V was cut back by 3 bases and J by 1 base. This CDR3 comprises 16 residues. This CDR3 is CASSHTTSGLSYEQYF. Here the CDR3 DNA reads TGTGCCAGCAGCCATACTACTAGCGGTCTATCCTACGAGCAGTACTTC.

The V and J genes are TRBV12-3 or TRBV12-4 and TRBJ2-7, with 7 nucleotides matching TRBD1. The length of the CDR3 is 14 residues. Germline trimming cut 3 bases from V and 6 bases from J; bases unmatched to any gene: 8. CDR3 sequence: CASSLAGGSGEQYF. CDR3 coding DNA: TGTGCCAGCAGTTTGGCAGGGGGATCGGGCGAGCAGTACTTC.

This clonotype appeared a few times. The chain employs TRBV28 and TRBJ2-7; D could derive from TRBD1 or TRBD2 (6 bases each). Trimming left V 6 bases short and J 6 bases short, with 12 bases between. CDR3 length equals 12 residues. In germline, CDR1 is MDHEN, CDR2 SYDVKM. The CDR3 sequence is CASRGEGGEQYF. Written as DNA, the CDR3 is TGTGCCAGCAGGGGTGAGGGGGGCGAGCAGTACTTC.

This clonotype was recorded at least ten times. The J gene is TRBJ2-7, the V gene TRBV20-1, with 8 bases fitting TRBD2. Trimming removed 3 bases from V and 1 base from J; junction bases left unmatched: 5. The germline CDR1 and CDR2 sequences are DFQATT and SNEGSKA (reference sequence). The CDR3 contains 14 residues. The CDR3 spells CSASRAGDSYEQYF. CDR3 nucleotides: TGCAGTGCTAGTAGAGCGGGAGATTCCTACGAGCAGTACTTC.

This clonotype was seen at least ten times. The chain combines TRBV29-1 with TRBJ2-3; D gene ambiguous. The CDR3 consists of 13 residues. Germline loops: CDR1 SQVTM, CDR2 ANQGSEA. V lost 7 bases to trimming and J lost 1 base, with 12 bases between them. The CDR3 sequence: CSARVGGTDTQYF. The CDR3 region has the DNA TGCAGCGCCCGGGTTGGGGGCACAGATACGCAGTATTTT.

There are many counts of this clonotype. V and J are TRBV20-1 and TRBJ1-1; TRBD1 might be the D (6 bases). CDR3 size: 11 residues. V lost 5 bases, J lost 11 bases, and 15 bases lay in between. CDR1 is DFQATT, CDR2 SNEGSKA, per germline (reference sequence). CDR3 residues: CSAPGRQEAFF. CDR3 DNA sequence: TGCAGTGCTCCGGGACGACAGGAGGCTTTCTTT.

This clonotype was seen ten or more times. The chain employs TRBV6-5 and TRBJ2-1; 9 nucleotides agree with TRBD2. Germline trimming cut 2 bases from V and 10 bases from J; bases unmatched to any gene: 3. The CDR3 totals 13 residues. CDR1 is MNHEY and CDR2 is SVGAGI in the germline V gene. CDR3 sequence: CASSYTLAGEQFF. The CDR3 coding sequence is TGTGCCAGCAGTTACACCCTAGCGGGGGAGCAGTTCTTC.